Listed below are T cell receptor beta chains from one sample, sequenced in a study of T cell repertoires in ileal Crohn's disease. This table comes from immunoSEQ multiplex PCR, and its TCRdb copy is limited to in-frame clones, with some not included. In the table there are more than 4,500 clones, approximately 78% of which are singletons. Sequenced input: ileal tissue. These TCRs come from an adult with Crohn's disease. Each CDR3 is given with its conserved first and last residue. A D gene is named only where the DNA matches it firmly. The listing skips clone size in some rows; elsewhere it reads once, few, many or a size class.

clone_size d_call cdr3_length j_call v_call cdr3_nt cdr3_aa
- - 13 TRBJ2-1 TRBV10-3 TGTGCCATCACCCCCACTAATTACAATGAGCAGTTCTTC CAITPTNYNEQFF
- - 12 TRBJ1-1 TRBV7-9 TGTGCCTCCAACACAATGAACACTGAAGCTTTCTTT CASNTMNTEAFF
- TRBD2 17 TRBJ2-7 TRBV11-1 TGTGCCAGCAGCTTACAGCTGACTAGCGGGGGAATATACGAGCAGTACTTC CASSLQLTSGGIYEQYF
- TRBD1 15 TRBJ1-1 TRBV7-2 TGTGCCAGCAGCTTAGGGTCGACAGGGGGAACTGAAGCTTTCTTT CASSLGSTGGTEAFF
- - 14 TRBJ2-7 TRBV5-1 TGCGCCAGTCACAGGTCCGGACGGCGGTTGGAGCAGTACTTC CASHRSGRRLEQYF
- - 14 TRBJ2-7 TRBV19 TGTGCCAGTAAGCTTAGCGATACCTCCTACGAGCAGTACTTC CASKLSDTSYEQYF
- TRBD1 16 TRBJ1-1 TRBV6-5 TGTGCCAGCAGTTACAAAACGACAGGGATGAACACTGAAGCTTTCTTT CASSYKTTGMNTEAFF
- - 14 TRBJ2-2 TRBV12-5 TGTGCTAGTGGCCCTTTCACAATGGCCGGGGAGCTGTTTTTT CASGPFTMAGELFF
- - 13 TRBJ2-1 TRBV14 TGTGCCAGCAGACGGGACACCCGGGGTGAGCAGTTCTTC CASRRDTRGEQFF
few TRBD2 14 TRBJ2-1 TRBV19 TGTGCCAGTAACCCTGGGGGGACTAGGGATGAGCAGTTCTTC CASNPGGTRDEQFF
- - 13 TRBJ1-2 TRBV5-5 TGTGCCAGCAGCTTGGAGCAAGCAGGTGGCTACACCTTC CASSLEQAGGYTF
- - 12 TRBJ2-5 TRBV29-1 TGCAGCGTTGAAGACAACCAAGAGACCCAGTACTTC CSVEDNQETQYF
once - 13 TRBJ2-7 TRBV10-3 TGTGCCATCCACTCCTTGACTTCTTACGAGCAGTACTTC CAIHSLTSYEQYF
- TRBD1 15 TRBJ1-6 TRBV28 TGTGCCAGCAGTCGACCCACGGACAGGGGTTCACCCCTCCACTTT CASSRPTDRGSPLHF
- - 11 TRBJ2-1 TRBV7-8 TGTGCCAGCAGCTTCGGGTTTGAGCAGTTCTTC CASSFGFEQFF
- TRBD1 14 TRBJ1-5 TRBV27 TGTGCCAGCAGCTTTACAGGGGTGGGTCAGCCCCAGCATTTT CASSFTGVGQPQHF
- - 12 TRBJ1-2 TRBV12-5 TGCGCTAGTGCCAAGGGAGGCTATGGCTACACCTTC CASAKGGYGYTF
- - 13 TRBJ2-1 TRBV11-3 TGTGCCAGCAGCTCCGGGTCTGGGAATGAGCAGTTCTTC CASSSGSGNEQFF
- - 15 TRBJ1-2 TRBV9 TGTGCCAGCAGCCCTTGGACAGTGAGCTACTATGGCTACACCTTC CASSPWTVSYYGYTF
- - 13 TRBJ2-7 TRBV5-1 TGCGCCAGCAGCTCCCTGACGGGCTACGAGCAGTACTTC CASSSLTGYEQYF
- - 14 TRBJ1-2 TRBV5-4 TGTGCCAGCAGCTCGGATTCGGAGGGCCGGGGCTACACCTTC CASSSDSEGRGYTF
once - 16 TRBJ1-6 TRBV5-1 TGCGCCAGCAGCCCTCAAGGACAAGACTATAATTCACCCCTCCACTTT CASSPQGQDYNSPLHF
- - 15 TRBJ1-3 TRBV6-5 TGTGCCAGCACGCCAGACAGTTGGACTGGAAACACCATATATTTT CASTPDSWTGNTIYF
- - 18 TRBJ1-5 TRBV4-1 TGCGCCAGCAGCCAGGCGGGTGCGGGGGGTGGGAGCAATCAGCCCCAGCATTTT CASSQAGAGGGSNQPQHF
- - 14 TRBJ1-1 TRBV6-6 TGTGCCACCATACCTCAAACGGGAGGCAGTCAAGCTTTCTTT CATIPQTGGSQAFF
- TRBD1 16 TRBJ1-6 TRBV7-9 TGTGCCAGCAGAAGTGGGACAGGGTCCTATAATTCACCCCTCCACTTT CASRSGTGSYNSPLHF
- - 15 TRBJ2-6 TRBV30 TGTGCCTGGGCCCCGGGATTCTCTGGGGCCAACGTCCTGACTTTC CAWAPGFSGANVLTF
- TRBD1 15 TRBJ1-5 TRBV28 TGTGCCAGCAATCTGGGACAGGGTGCTTTTCAGCCCCAGCATTTT CASNLGQGAFQPQHF
- - 15 TRBJ2-7 TRBV6-5 TGTGCCAGCAGTAAACAGTGGGCCCCTTCCTACGAGCAGTACTTC CASSKQWAPSYEQYF
once - 14 TRBJ1-2 TRBV30 TGTGCCTGGAGTTCCCAGATGGAGGTCTATGGCTACACCTTC CAWSSQMEVYGYTF